Below, 20 T cell receptor beta chains from the same sample are listed, as sequenced in a study of vaccination effects on CD4 cells after COVID-19. Their recognized antigens are unknown. Antigen-specific CD4+ T cells were expanded with viral peptide pools in the ViraFEST assay before sequencing. CD4+ T cell isolation took place after less than 13 days of culture. PCR-confirmed SARS-CoV-2 infection occurred in the person between March and December 2020. Profiled with immunoSEQ multiplex PCR; TCRdb holds only in-frame clones, not every one. The sample has tens of thousands of clones, around 72% seen once. Sequencing was performed on CD4+ T cells from PBMCs cultured with HCoV-NL63 spike peptides, taken before COVID-19 vaccination. These TCRs come from a human donor who had a prior SARS-CoV-2 infection.

The count of this clone is one. The CDR3 sequence: CASSLDGAGGNTIYF. The CDR3 DNA reads TGTGCCAGCAGCTTGGACGGGGCTGGGGGAAACACCATATATTTT. V is TRBV5-4 and J is TRBJ1-3; D is possibly TRBD1 (5 bases). The V end lost 0 bases, the J end lost 4 bases, and 11 bases lay between the germline ends. Germline CDR1 SGHNT, CDR2 YYREEE (reference sequence). The CDR3 is made up of 15 amino acids.

The V and J genes are TRBV19 and TRBJ1-4; unclear D gene. V shed 5 bases and J shed 8 bases, with 24 bases lying between them. Per germline, CDR1 LNHDA and CDR2 SQIVND (reference sequence). This CDR3 contains 17 residues. CDR3: CASSGRKSAGLGEKLFF. CDR3 DNA: TGTGCCAGTAGTGGGAGGAAGTCGGCGGGATTGGGCGAAAAACTGTTTTTT. The full variable domain, its missing parts supplied by reference TRBV19 and TRBJ1-4, is DGGITQSPKYLFRKEGQNVTLSCEQNLNHDAMYWYRQDPGQGLRLIYYSQIVNDFQKGDIAEGYSVSREKKESFPLTVTSAQKNPTAFYLCASSGRKSAGLGEKLFFGSGTQLSVL.

The chain has TRBV7-8 and TRBJ1-4; D remains ambiguous. The CDR3 loop spans 18 amino acids. Trimming shortened V by 4 bases and J by 5 bases, and 23 bases separated the two germline ends. Looked up from germline, CDR1 is SGHVS and CDR2 is FQNEAQ. The CDR3 nucleotides read TGTGCCAGCAGCTCGACGGGGAAATTTCAAGCTATAAATGAAAAACTGTTTTTT. Translation gives CASSSTGKFQAINEKLFF.

This chain joins TRBV30 and TRBJ1-4; D is unclear. From germline, CDR1 is GTSNPN and CDR2 SVGIG (reference sequence). This CDR3 has 15 residues. V dropped 3 bases and J dropped 0 bases, with 11 bases sitting between them. CDR3 DNA: TGTGCCTGGAGGAAGGAGGGCGCAACTAATGAAAAACTGTTTTTT. It specifies CAWRKEGATNEKLFF.

V usage is TRBV6-6 and J usage is TRBJ1-1; D ambiguous. The CDR3 spans 13 residues. V was clipped by 8 bases and J by 4 bases, with 14 bases between them. CDR1 is MNHNY and CDR2 is SVGAGI in the germline V gene (reference sequence). CDR3 nucleotide sequence: TGTGCCAGCCAAAACTACGCGGGCACTGAAGCTTTCTTT. It specifies CASQNYAGTEAFF.

The chain is built from TRBV5-1 and TRBJ1-5; TRBD1 matches 7 bases. Losses at the gene ends were 0 bases for V and 2 bases for J; bases not matched to a gene: 2. The CDR3 length is 15 residues. Germline CDR1 and CDR2: SGHRS and YFSETQ. This chain's CDR3 is CASSLGGTGNQPQHF. The CDR3, as DNA: TGCGCCAGCAGCTTGGGTGGGACAGGCAATCAGCCCCAGCATTTT. The whole variable domain, filled in from reference TRBV5-1 and TRBJ1-5, reads KAGVTQTPRYLIKTRGQQVTLSCSPISGHRSVSWYQQTPGQGLQFLFEYFSETQRNKGNFPGRFSGRQFSNSRSEMNVSTLELGDSALYLCASSLGGTGNQPQHFGDGTRLSIL.

CDR3 nucleotide sequence: TGTGCCAGCAGTTCAATAACAGGGAGGGCCTGGTTAGATACGCAGTATTTT. Amino acid sequence: CASSSITGRAWLDTQYF. The chain couples TRBV27 to TRBJ2-3, with a tentative D call TRBD2 (7 bases). Germline lookup yields CDR1 MNHEY and CDR2 SMNVEV (reference sequence). V was cut by 4 bases and J by 5 bases, with 22 bases left in between. The CDR3 extends over 17 amino acids.

The V and J genes are TRBV2 and TRBJ2-2; D is undetermined. V lost 3 bases and J 6 bases, leaving 8 bases between the germline ends. This CDR3 has 13 residues. Germline-derived CDR1 and CDR2 are SNHLY and FYNNEI. The CDR3 coding sequence is TGTGCCAGCAGTGACCGGCTCCCCGGGGAGCTGTTTTTT. Its translation is CASSDRLPGELFF.

The rearrangement joins TRBV3-1 (or the pseudogene TRBV3-2) to TRBJ2-2; the D gene is possibly TRBD1 (6 bases). Germline V CDR1 and CDR2: LGHDT, YNNKEL (reference sequence). Deletions cut 2 bases from V and 2 bases from J, with 15 bases between. This CDR3 has 17 amino acids. DNA of the CDR3: TGTGCCAGCAGCCAAACCGGGACAAGCATAAACACCGGGGAGCTGTTTTTT. This translates into CASSQTGTSINTGELFF.

The rearrangement links TRBV25-1 to TRBJ2-5, with 7 bases that match TRBD1. The CDR3 runs 14 residues. Germline V CDR1 and CDR2: MGHDK, SYGVNS. Germline trimming cut 5 bases from V and 4 bases from J; bases unmatched to any gene: 7. CDR3 amino acids: CASSLQGVGETQYF. In DNA, the CDR3 is TGTGCCAGCAGTTTGCAGGGGGTAGGAGAGACCCAGTACTTC.

This clone was counted a few times. V and J are TRBV18 and TRBJ2-2, with 9 nucleotides matching TRBD1. The CDR3 extends over 16 amino acids. The trim removed 6 bases at V and 4 bases at J, leaving 9 bases unmatched. Germline V gene sequence: CDR1 KGHSH, CDR2 LQKENI. In DNA, the CDR3 is TGTGCCAGCTCCACAGGGACAGGGTGGAGCACCGGGGAGCTGTTTTTT. This translates into CASSTGTGWSTGELFF.

The V call is TRBV5-4, the J call TRBJ1-4; D is unclear. Germline CDR1 and CDR2: SGHNT and YYREEE (reference sequence). This CDR3 is built from 14 residues. V dropped 2 bases and J dropped 5 bases, with 10 bases sitting between them. CDR3 sequence reads: CASSFGQENEKLFF. CDR3 DNA sequence: TGTGCCAGCAGCTTTGGGCAGGAAAATGAAAAACTGTTTTTT.

This chain connects TRBV5-1 to TRBJ2-1; either TRBD1 or TRBD2 may supply D (6 bases each). Germline V gives CDR1 SGHRS, CDR2 YFSETQ. V was pared by 0 bases and J by 4 bases, with 11 bases between. The CDR3 loop spans 15 amino acids. The CDR3 is CASSLGQGRYNEQFF. In DNA form, the CDR3 reads TGCGCCAGCAGCTTGGGGCAGGGGAGGTACAATGAGCAGTTCTTC.

The chain employs TRBV11-3 and TRBJ2-1; TRBD1 matches 7 bases. Germline values: CDR1 SGHNT, CDR2 YENEEA. The V and J ends lost 5 bases and 3 bases, in that order; junction bases with no gene match: 7. This CDR3 has 15 residues. The CDR3 sequence: CASSLSGGIYNEQFF. CDR3 in DNA: TGTGCCAGCAGCCTCTCAGGGGGTATCTACAATGAGCAGTTCTTC. Variable domain in full (rest from reference TRBV11-3 and TRBJ2-1): EAGVVQSPRYKIIEKKQPVAFWCNPISGHNTLYWYLQNLGQGPELLIRYENEEAVDDSQLPKDRFSAERLKGVDSTLKIQPAELGDSAVYLCASSLSGGIYNEQFFGPGTRLTVL.

On this clone itself: No DNA is shown, since the ends of the CDR3 on it are uncertain; the CDR3 is the one TCRdb lists. This chain connects TRBV1 to TRBJ2-3; whether TRBD2, the table's D call, matches the DNA was not checked. TRBV1 is shown as a pseudogene. The CDR3 contains 16 residues when both ends are counted. The CDR3 sequence: CTSSQVARGNTDTQYF.

This clone was recorded a few times. V and J are TRBV7-2 and TRBJ2-7; 7 nucleotides line up with TRBD2. Trimming cost V 2 bases and J 0 bases; bases outside gene matches: 4. Germline V gene sequence: CDR1 SGHTA, CDR2 FQGNSA. This CDR3 has 15 residues. The CDR3 DNA reads as TGTGCCAGCAGCTTAAGGCGGGGGAGCTCCTACGAGCAGTACTTC. Protein product: CASSLRRGSSYEQYF.

V is TRBV2 and J is TRBJ1-5; 7 positions agree with TRBD1. Unmatched junction bases numbered 3, after V lost 6 bases and J lost 1 base. Germline CDR1 reads SNHLY; CDR2 reads FYNNEI. The CDR3 has 14 amino acids. The CDR3 DNA sequence: TGTGCCAGCAGGGGGGGACAGAGCAATCAGCCCCAGCATTTT. Translating it yields CASRGGQSNQPQHF.

The chain links TRBV5-4 to TRBJ2-3, with 13 nucleotides matching TRBD2. The J segment lost 5 bases and the V segment lost 3 bases, leaving 3 bases of the junction unmatched. Germline CDR1 is SGHNT and CDR2 is YYREEE (reference sequence). CDR3 length: 15 residues. Here the CDR3 DNA reads TGTGCCAGCAGCTCCCGGACTAGCGGGAGAGATACGCAGTATTTT. It encodes CASSSRTSGRDTQYF.

The genes are TRBV7-2 and TRBJ2-7; TRBD2 is a possible D gene (5 bases). The CDR3 extends over 14 amino acids. The V end lost 2 bases, the J end lost 0 bases, and 8 bases lay between the germline ends. Germline CDR1 is SGHTA and CDR2 is FQGNSA. The CDR3 nucleotides are TGTGCCAGCAGCTTATCCGGGAACTCCTACGAGCAGTACTTC. This translates into CASSLSGNSYEQYF.

The CDR3, as DNA: TGTGCCAGCAGCCAAGGCCCTCAGGACAGGGCCGGGGGGCCCCAGCATTTT. Protein product: CASSQGPQDRAGGPQHF. The rearrangement joins TRBV4-2 to TRBJ1-5, with 8 nucleotides matching TRBD1. This CDR3 is 17 amino acids long. The germline CDR1 and CDR2 sequences are LGHNA and YNFKEQ. V lost 1 base to trimming and J lost 9 bases; unmatched junction nucleotides: 14.